In this sample, the clone carrying this TCR beta chain turned up a few times. The antigen is undetermined. Of the isolated RNA, all was reverse transcribed, and so the sequenced material was expressed TCRB transcripts. Generated by immunoSEQ multiplex PCR, the TCRdb table keeps only in-frame clones and is missing some. The repertoire holds 150,000 to 200,000 clones, with 10% to 15% as singletons. These data are taken from a study of beta chain features in type 1 diabetes. Study conclusions and caveats: Cells with high TCR expression could be over-represented by cDNA sequencing. Compared with healthy donors, patients appeared to share more similar naive, central memory and regulatory TCRB repertoires.

The junction had 5 bases not matched to a gene; V was cut back by 5 bases and J by 2 bases. The CDR3 runs 16 residues. Germline lookup yields CDR1 LNHNV and CDR2 YYDKDF (reference sequence). CD4+ naive, central memory, regulatory and stem cell-like memory cells were sorted via CD45RO/CCR7/CD25/CD127/CD95/CD27. Purity exceeding 95% was reached by all sorted populations. The receptor's source is a young woman in good health. Sequencing input: central memory CD4+ T cells from blood. The rearrangement links TRBV15 to TRBJ2-1, with 11 bases that match TRBD2. The CDR3 sequence: CATSFDSGRAYNEQFF. The CDR3 bases are TGTGCCACCAGCTTCGATAGCGGGAGGGCCTACAATGAGCAGTTCTTC.